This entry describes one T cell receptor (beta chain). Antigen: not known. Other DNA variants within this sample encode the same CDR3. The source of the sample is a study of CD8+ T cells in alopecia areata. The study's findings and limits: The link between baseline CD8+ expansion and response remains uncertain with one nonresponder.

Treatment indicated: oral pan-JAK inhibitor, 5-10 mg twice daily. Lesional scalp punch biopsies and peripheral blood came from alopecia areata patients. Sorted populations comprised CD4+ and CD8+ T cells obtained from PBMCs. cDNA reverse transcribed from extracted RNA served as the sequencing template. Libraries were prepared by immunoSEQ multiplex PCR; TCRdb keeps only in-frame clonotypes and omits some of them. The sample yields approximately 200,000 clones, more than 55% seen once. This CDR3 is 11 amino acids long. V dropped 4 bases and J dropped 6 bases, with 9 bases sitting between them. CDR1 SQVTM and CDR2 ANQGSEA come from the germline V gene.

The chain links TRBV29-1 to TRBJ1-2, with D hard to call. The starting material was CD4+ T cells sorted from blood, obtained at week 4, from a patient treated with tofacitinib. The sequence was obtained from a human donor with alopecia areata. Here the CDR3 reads CSVGSGDGYTF. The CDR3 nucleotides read TGCAGCGTTGGTTCCGGGGATGGCTACACCTTC.